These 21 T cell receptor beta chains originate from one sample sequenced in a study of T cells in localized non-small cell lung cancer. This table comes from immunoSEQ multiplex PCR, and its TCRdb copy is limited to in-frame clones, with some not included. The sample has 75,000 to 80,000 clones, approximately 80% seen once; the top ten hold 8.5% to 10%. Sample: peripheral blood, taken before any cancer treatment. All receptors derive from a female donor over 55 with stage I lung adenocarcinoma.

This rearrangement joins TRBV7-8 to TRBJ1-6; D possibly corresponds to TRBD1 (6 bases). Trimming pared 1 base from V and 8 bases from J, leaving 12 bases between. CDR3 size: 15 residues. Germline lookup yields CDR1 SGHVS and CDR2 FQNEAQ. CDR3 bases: TGTGCCAGCAGCTTAGGGCCGACAGGTTATTCACCCCTCCACTTT. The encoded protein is CASSLGPTGYSPLHF.

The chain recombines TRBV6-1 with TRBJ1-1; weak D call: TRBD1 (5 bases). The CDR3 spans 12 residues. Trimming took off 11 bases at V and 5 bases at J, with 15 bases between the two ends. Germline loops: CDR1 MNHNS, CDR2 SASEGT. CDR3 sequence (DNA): TGTGCCGGCCAGGGAGGGATGACTGAAGCTTTCTTT. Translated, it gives CAGQGGMTEAFF.

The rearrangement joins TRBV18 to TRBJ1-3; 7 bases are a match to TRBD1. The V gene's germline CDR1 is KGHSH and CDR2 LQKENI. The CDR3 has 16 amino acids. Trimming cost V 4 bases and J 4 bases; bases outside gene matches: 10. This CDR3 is CASSLPTGQAGNTIYF. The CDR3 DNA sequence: TGTGCCAGCTCACTACCGACAGGGCAAGCGGGAAACACCATATATTTT.

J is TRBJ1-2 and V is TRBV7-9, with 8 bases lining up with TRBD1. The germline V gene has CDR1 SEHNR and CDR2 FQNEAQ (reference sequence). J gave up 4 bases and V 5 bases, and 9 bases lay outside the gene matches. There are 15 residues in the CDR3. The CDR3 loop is CASSPGQGLIYGYTF. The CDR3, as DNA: TGTGCCAGCAGCCCCGGACAGGGCCTTATCTATGGCTACACCTTC.

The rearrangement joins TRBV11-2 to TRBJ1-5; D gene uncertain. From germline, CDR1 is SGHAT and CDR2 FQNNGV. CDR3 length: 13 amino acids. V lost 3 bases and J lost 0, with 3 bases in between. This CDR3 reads CASSFFSNQPQHF. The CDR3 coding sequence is TGTGCCAGCAGCTTTTTTAGCAATCAGCCCCAGCATTTT.

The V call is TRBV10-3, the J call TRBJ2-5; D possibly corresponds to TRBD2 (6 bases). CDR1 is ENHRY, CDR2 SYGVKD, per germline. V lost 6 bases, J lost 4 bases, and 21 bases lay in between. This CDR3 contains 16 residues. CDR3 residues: CAISLGRTTPGETQYF. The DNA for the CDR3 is TGTGCCATCAGCCTTGGTAGGACTACCCCGGGAGAGACCCAGTACTTC.

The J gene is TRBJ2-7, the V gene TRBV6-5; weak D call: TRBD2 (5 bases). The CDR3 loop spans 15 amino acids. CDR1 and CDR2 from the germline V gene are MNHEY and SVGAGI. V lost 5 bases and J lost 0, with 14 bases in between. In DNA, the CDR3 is TGTGCCAGCAGTCCCGACGGGGTCGACTCCTACGAGCAGTACTTC. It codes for CASSPDGVDSYEQYF.

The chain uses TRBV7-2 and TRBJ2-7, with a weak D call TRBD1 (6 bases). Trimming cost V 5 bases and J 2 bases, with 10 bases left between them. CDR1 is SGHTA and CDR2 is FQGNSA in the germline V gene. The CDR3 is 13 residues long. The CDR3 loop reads CASSRSGAYEQYF. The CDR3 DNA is TGTGCCAGCAGCCGTTCAGGGGCCTACGAGCAGTACTTC. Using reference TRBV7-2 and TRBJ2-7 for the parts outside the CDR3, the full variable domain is GAGVSQSPSNKVTEKGKDVELRCDPISGHTALYWYRQSLGQGLEFLIYFQGNSAPDKSGLPSDRFSAERTGGSVSTLTIQRTQQEDSAVYLCASSRSGAYEQYFGPGTRLTVT.

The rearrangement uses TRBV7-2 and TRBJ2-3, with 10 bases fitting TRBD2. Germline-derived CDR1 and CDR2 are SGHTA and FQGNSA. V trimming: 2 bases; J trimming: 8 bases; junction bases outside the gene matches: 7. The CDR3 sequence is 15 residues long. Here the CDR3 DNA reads TGTGCCAGCAGCTTAAGCGGGGGGGGAAGAGCTACGCAGTATTTT. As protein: CASSLSGGGRATQYF.

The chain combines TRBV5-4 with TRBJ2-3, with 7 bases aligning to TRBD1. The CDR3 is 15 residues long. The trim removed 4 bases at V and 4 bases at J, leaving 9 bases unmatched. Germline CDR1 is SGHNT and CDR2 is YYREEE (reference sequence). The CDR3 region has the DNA TGTGCCAGCAGCGGCCTACAGGGGAATTCAGATACGCAGTATTTT. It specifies CASSGLQGNSDTQYF.

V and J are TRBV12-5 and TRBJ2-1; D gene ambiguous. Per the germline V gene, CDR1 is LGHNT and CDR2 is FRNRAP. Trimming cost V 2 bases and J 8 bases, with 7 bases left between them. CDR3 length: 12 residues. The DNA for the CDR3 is TGTGCTAGTGGTTTGCTCCGGGATGAGCAGTTCTTC. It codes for CASGLLRDEQFF.

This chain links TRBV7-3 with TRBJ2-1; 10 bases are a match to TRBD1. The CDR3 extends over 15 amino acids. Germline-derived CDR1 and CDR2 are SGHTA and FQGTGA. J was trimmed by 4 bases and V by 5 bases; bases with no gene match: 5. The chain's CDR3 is CASSPGTGDYNEQFF. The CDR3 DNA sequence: TGTGCCAGCAGCCCTGGGACAGGGGATTACAATGAGCAGTTCTTC.

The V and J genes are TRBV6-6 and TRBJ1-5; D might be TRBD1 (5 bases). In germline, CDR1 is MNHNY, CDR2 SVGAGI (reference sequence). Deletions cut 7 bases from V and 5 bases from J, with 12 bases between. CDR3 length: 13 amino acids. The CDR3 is CASKDTGDQPQHF. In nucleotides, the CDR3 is TGTGCCAGCAAGGACACGGGGGATCAGCCCCAGCATTTT.

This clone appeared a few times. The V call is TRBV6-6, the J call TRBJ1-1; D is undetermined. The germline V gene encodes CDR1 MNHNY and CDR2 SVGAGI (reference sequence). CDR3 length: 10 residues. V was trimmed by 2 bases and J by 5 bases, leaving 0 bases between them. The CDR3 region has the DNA TGTGCCAGCAGTTACACTGAAGCTTTCTTT. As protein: CASSYTEAFF.

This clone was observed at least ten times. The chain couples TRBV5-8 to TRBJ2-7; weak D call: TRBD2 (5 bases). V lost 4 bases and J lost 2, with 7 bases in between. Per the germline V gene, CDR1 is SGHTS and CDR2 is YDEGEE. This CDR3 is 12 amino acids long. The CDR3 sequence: CASSPGTYEQYF. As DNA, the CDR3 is TGTGCCAGCAGCCCGGGGACCTACGAGCAGTACTTC.

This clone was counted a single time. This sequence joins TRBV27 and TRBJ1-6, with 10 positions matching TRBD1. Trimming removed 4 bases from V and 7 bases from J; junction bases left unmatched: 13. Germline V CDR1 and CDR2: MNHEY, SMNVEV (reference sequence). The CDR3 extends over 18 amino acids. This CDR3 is CASSSLPRQGAGNSPLHF. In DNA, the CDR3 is TGTGCCAGCAGTTCCCTCCCCAGACAGGGGGCGGGAAATTCACCCCTCCACTTT.

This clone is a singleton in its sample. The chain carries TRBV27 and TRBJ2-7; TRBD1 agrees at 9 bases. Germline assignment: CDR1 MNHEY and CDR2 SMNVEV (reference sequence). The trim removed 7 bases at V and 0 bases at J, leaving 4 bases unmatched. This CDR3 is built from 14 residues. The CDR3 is CASTRGQGSYEQYF. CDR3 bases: TGTGCCAGCACCCGGGGACAGGGCTCCTACGAGCAGTACTTC.

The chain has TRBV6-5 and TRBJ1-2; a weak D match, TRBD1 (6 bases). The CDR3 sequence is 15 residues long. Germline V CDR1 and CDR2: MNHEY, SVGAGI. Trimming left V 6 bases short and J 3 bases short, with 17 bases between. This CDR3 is CASRTTRQVDYGYTF. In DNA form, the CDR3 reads TGTGCCAGCAGAACAACCCGACAGGTCGACTATGGCTACACCTTC.

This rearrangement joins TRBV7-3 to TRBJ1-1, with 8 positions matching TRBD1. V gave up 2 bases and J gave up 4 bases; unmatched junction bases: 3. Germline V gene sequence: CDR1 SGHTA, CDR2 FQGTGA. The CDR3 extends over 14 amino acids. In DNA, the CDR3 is TGTGCCAGCAGCTTATCAGGGGGCGGCACTGAAGCTTTCTTT. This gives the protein CASSLSGGGTEAFF.

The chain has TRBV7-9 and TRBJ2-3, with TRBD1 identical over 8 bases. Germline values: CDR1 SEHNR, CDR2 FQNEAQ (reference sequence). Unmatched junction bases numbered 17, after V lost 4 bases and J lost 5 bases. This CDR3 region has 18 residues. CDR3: CASSWPTRTGRNGDTQYF. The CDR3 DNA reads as TGTGCCAGCAGCTGGCCTACGAGGACAGGGAGGAACGGAGATACGCAGTATTTT.

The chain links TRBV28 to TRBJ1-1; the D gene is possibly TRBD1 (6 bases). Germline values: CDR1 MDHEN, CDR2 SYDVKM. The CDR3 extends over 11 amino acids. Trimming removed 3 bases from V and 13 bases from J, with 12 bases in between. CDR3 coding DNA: TGTGCCAGCAGTTTCGCAGGGGCTGGTTTCTTT. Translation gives CASSFAGAGFF.